This TCR beta chain was sequenced in a study of T cell responses to AZD1222 COVID-19 vaccine. As for this clone: Antigen specificity is unknown.

Whole-study findings and limits: Seropositive AZD1222 recipients at baseline numbered only six or seven. Spike-spanning, vaccine-associated CD4 TCRs were dominant at 160-218 and 743-854. Females outnumbered males among donors, who were mostly white British; clonal diversity was possibly underestimated. Nearly half of spike-specific TCRs reportedly target variant regions that are unmutated in the B.1.351 and B.1.1.7 variants.

Germline values: CDR1 SQVTM, CDR2 ANQGSEA. This CDR3 is 13 amino acids long. V dropped 2 bases and J dropped 8 bases, with 15 bases sitting between them. Repertoires were generated with immunoSEQ multiplex PCR, while TCRdb's copy carries only in-frame clones and drops some. The sample carries 120,000 or so clones, about 90% recorded once. This receptor was obtained from an adult in good health. The sequencing used peripheral blood, collected on day 0 of AZD1222 vaccination. V is TRBV29-1 and J is TRBJ1-2, with a possible D match to TRBD1 (6 bases). The CDR3 region has the DNA TGCAGCGTTGAAACACAGGGACTTGGGGGCTACACCTTC. Its protein product is CSVETQGLGGYTF.